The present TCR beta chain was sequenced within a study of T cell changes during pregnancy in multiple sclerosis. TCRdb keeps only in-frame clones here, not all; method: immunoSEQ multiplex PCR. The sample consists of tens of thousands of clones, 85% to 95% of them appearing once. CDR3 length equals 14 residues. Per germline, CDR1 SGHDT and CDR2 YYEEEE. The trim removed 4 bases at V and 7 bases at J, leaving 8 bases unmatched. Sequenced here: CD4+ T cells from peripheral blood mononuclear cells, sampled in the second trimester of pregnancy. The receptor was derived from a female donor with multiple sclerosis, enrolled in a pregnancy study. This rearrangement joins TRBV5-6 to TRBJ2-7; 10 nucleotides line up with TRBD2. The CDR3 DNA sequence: TGTGCCAGCAGCCGGGCTAGCGGGAGAGGTGAGCAGTACTTC. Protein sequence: CASSRASGRGEQYF.